The clone carrying this T cell receptor (beta chain) was detected only once. Sequenced by immunoSEQ multiplex PCR; TCRdb stores in-frame clones only, minus some. The data contain more than 400,000 clones, approximately 90% of them seen just once; the ten biggest clones take up roughly 0.7%. This CDR3 has 18 amino acids. The germline V gene encodes CDR1 LNHDA and CDR2 SQIVND (reference sequence). Trimming cost V 10 bases and J 0 bases; bases outside gene matches: 16. This sample is drawn from a study of blood T cell repertoires in COVID-19. The receptor's source is a young woman who had recovered from COVID-19. Sequenced sample: PBMCs or T cells enriched from blood (not recorded which). The chain carries TRBV19 and TRBJ2-5, with 11 bases identical to TRBD2. In DNA, the CDR3 is TGTGCCACGACTAGCGGGGACCTTCTTCATCCGTACCAAGAGACCCAGTACTTC. It encodes CATTSGDLLHPYQETQYF.